This record looks at one T cell receptor (beta chain) sequence and its context. These data belong to a study of technical replicates of blood from a handful of donors. With 4 bases clipped from V and 1 base from J, the junction kept 0 bases outside the gene matches. In germline, CDR1 is ENHRY, CDR2 SYGVKD. The CDR3 runs 14 residues. Libraries were prepared by immunoSEQ multiplex PCR; TCRdb keeps only in-frame clonotypes and omits some of them. The sample holds about 90,000 clones, 80% to 95% seen once. The specimen was T cells isolated from PBMCs. The sequence came from a human donor in good health. The chain uses TRBV10-3 and TRBJ2-2; the match to TRBD1 covers 7 bases. The CDR3 reads CAISGTGNTGELFF. The CDR3 DNA is TGTGCCATCAGTGGGACAGGGAACACCGGGGAGCTGTTTTTT.